This TCR beta chain was captured by sequencing in a study of CD8 T cells in ankylosing spondylitis. Overall study findings and caveats: According to the report, clones linked to the disease were significantly enriched in matched synovial fluid samples taken from ankylosing spondylitis patients. What seemed typical of ankylosing spondylitis blood was a TCR beta motif built from several highly homologous variants. Some motif variants had been reported before (in reactive arthritis synovial fluid and blood).

Trimming took off 1 base at V and 2 bases at J, with 15 bases between the two ends. The CDR3 runs 15 residues. CDR1 DFQATT and CDR2 SNEGSKA come from the germline V gene (reference sequence). Making use of molecular barcodes, quantitative 5'-RACE generated TCR beta libraries. One entry per CDR3 protein results from TCRdb running MiXCR on the 5' RACE reads. The sample lists 350,000 or so distinct CDR3 sequences, about 15% occurring once. This clonotype was counted only a few times. The antigen is undetermined. The chain couples TRBV20-1 to TRBJ2-7; D perhaps matches TRBD1 (6 bases). What was sequenced was blood, either unsorted or a sorted T cell fraction (not recorded which). This clonotype originated in a male donor with ankylosing spondylitis or in good health (not recorded which). The chain's CDR3 is CSARGWGQKAYEQYF. The CDR3, as DNA: TGCAGTGCTAGAGGATGGGGACAAAAAGCCTACGAGCAGTACTTC.